Below are 30 T cell receptor beta chains sequenced from a single sample in a study of blood T cell repertoires in COVID-19. The table came from immunoSEQ multiplex PCR; TCRdb's copy has only in-frame clones and leaves some out. The sample contains fewer than 400,000 clones, 85% to 90% of which appear only once. The sequencing sample was made of PBMCs or T cells enriched from blood (not recorded which). Source of these receptors: a woman in her 30s who had recovered from COVID-19.

The chain links TRBV7-9 to TRBJ1-5, with D uncertain. This CDR3 contains 16 residues. The germline CDR1 and CDR2 sequences are SEHNR and FQNEAQ (reference sequence). The germline V and J ends were trimmed by 1 base and 6 bases, with 16 bases remaining between them. For the CDR3, the DNA is TGTGCCAGCAGCTTAGGTTGGGCGGGGTCATCTCAGCCCCAGCATTTT. Protein sequence: CASSLGWAGSSQPQHF. The full variable domain, completed using reference TRBV7-9 and TRBJ1-5, is DTGVSQNPRHKITKRGQNVTFRCDPISEHNRLYWYRQTLGQGPEFLTYFQNEAQLEKSRLLSDRFSAERPKGSFSTLEIQRTEQGDSAMYLCASSLGWAGSSQPQHFGDGTRLSIL.

The gene calls are TRBV11-2 and TRBJ1-1, with a tentative D call TRBD1 (5 bases). V was cut by 2 bases and J by 3 bases, with 19 bases left in between. CDR3 length: 17 amino acids. Germline V gene lookup returns CDR1 SGHAT and CDR2 FQNNGV. The DNA of the CDR3 is TGTGCCAGCAGCTTAACTGGGCAGGGTTGGTTGGACACTGAAGCTTTCTTT. This encodes CASSLTGQGWLDTEAFF.

The chain uses TRBV5-1 and TRBJ1-1; tentative D call: TRBD1 (6 bases). The CDR3 runs 22 residues. Trimming stripped 4 bases from V and 0 bases from J, with 34 bases between. Germline CDR1 is SGHRS and CDR2 is YFSETQ. The CDR3 DNA reads as TGCGCCAGCAGCCCGGGGTGGGAGGGACAAGTTGGATTTAAGCTTCTGAACACTGAAGCTTTCTTT. Its translation: CASSPGWEGQVGFKLLNTEAFF.

This chain connects TRBV5-6 to TRBJ1-3; 7 nucleotides agree with TRBD1. This CDR3 is built from 15 residues. V was pared by 4 bases and J by 0 bases, with 4 bases of the junction left unmatched. Germline V gene data show CDR1 as SGHDT and CDR2 as YYEEEE. Here the CDR3 reads CASSLQGTSGNTIYF. In nucleotides, the CDR3 is TGTGCCAGCAGCCTACAGGGGACCTCTGGAAACACCATATATTTT.

The J gene is TRBJ2-7, the V gene TRBV2; D not certain. Germline V gene data show CDR1 as SNHLY and CDR2 as FYNNEI. Trimming stripped 8 bases from V and 3 bases from J, with 8 bases between. The CDR3 spans 11 residues. CDR3 loop: CASQVGYEQYF. The CDR3 DNA is TGTGCCAGCCAGGTGGGCTACGAGCAGTACTTC.

CDR3 amino acids: CASSWAGTGILYEQYF. CDR3 DNA sequence: TGTGCCAGCAGCTGGGCCGGGACAGGGATATTGTACGAGCAGTACTTC. The genes are TRBV11-2 and TRBJ2-7, with 9 bases aligning to TRBD1. This CDR3 has 16 amino acids. Germline trimming cut 4 bases from V and 4 bases from J; bases unmatched to any gene: 11. From germline, CDR1 is SGHAT and CDR2 FQNNGV.

This clone was found once. The CDR3 here is CASSLINPEDGYTF. The DNA of the CDR3 is TGCGCCAGCAGCCTCATAAATCCGGAGGATGGCTACACCTTC. The gene calls are TRBV5-1 and TRBJ1-2; D gene uncertain. This CDR3 contains 14 residues. V shed 4 bases and J shed 6 bases, with 16 bases lying between them. Germline CDR1 reads SGHRS; CDR2 reads YFSETQ. The variable domain in full, with the rest retrieved from reference TRBV5-1 and TRBJ1-2, is KAGVTQTPRYLIKTRGQQVTLSCSPISGHRSVSWYQQTPGQGLQFLFEYFSETQRNKGNFPGRFSGRQFSNSRSEMNVSTLELGDSALYLCASSLINPEDGYTFGSGTRLTVV.

The chain links TRBV2 to TRBJ2-3, with 10 bases that match TRBD1. This CDR3 is built from 16 residues. Germline V gives CDR1 SNHLY, CDR2 FYNNEI. V lost 6 bases, J lost 1 base, and 7 bases stayed unmatched. The DNA of the CDR3 is TGTGCCAGCAGACCGACAGGGGGCGCGGGCACAGATACGCAGTATTTT. The encoded protein is CASRPTGGAGTDTQYF.

The V and J genes are TRBV11-1 and TRBJ2-5; TRBD2 matches 8 bases. The CDR3 loop spans 16 amino acids. Unmatched junction bases numbered 8, after V lost 1 base and J lost 4 bases. Germline V CDR1 and CDR2: SGHAT, FQDESV (reference sequence). The CDR3 protein is CASSLVSGGPSETQYF. DNA for the CDR3: TGTGCCAGCAGCTTAGTGTCGGGAGGGCCCTCAGAGACCCAGTACTTC. Filled out from reference TRBV11-1 and TRBJ2-5, the complete variable domain reads EAEVAQSPRYKITEKSQAVAFWCDPISGHATLYWYRQILGQGPELLVQFQDESVVDDSQLPKDRFSAERLKGVDSTLKIQPAELGDSAMYLCASSLVSGGPSETQYFGPGTRLLVL.

The rearrangement links TRBV24-1 to TRBJ2-1, with 13 bases lining up with TRBD2. J was trimmed by 4 bases and V by 4 bases; bases with no gene match: 6. This CDR3 has 17 residues. The germline V gene encodes CDR1 KGHDR and CDR2 SFDVKD. The CDR3 spells CATSDYSGLAGYNEQFF. In nucleotides, the CDR3 is TGTGCCACCAGTGACTACTCGGGACTAGCGGGATACAATGAGCAGTTCTTC.

CDR3 sequence: CASSLSRSGTIRQETQYF. The CDR3 coding sequence is TGTGCCAGCAGCCTTTCCCGTTCGGGGACAATCCGCCAAGAGACCCAGTACTTC. J is TRBJ2-5 and V is TRBV13, with D possibly being TRBD1 (6 bases). This CDR3 comprises 18 residues. With 5 bases removed from V and 1 base from J, the gap between germline ends came to 23 bases. Germline values: CDR1 PRHDT, CDR2 FYEKMQ (reference sequence).

The V call is TRBV19, the J call TRBJ1-5; tentatively, D is TRBD1 (5 bases). V lost 8 bases to trimming and J lost 1 base, with 12 bases between them. Germline V gene lookup returns CDR1 LNHDA and CDR2 SQIVND (reference sequence). The CDR3 is made up of 14 amino acids. The CDR3 DNA is TGTGCCAGTGGATTCGGGGGAAGCAATCAGCCCCAGCATTTT. It translates to CASGFGGSNQPQHF.

The chain links TRBV10-2 to TRBJ2-7; 7 bases are a match to TRBD2. The V gene's germline CDR1 is WSHSY and CDR2 SAAADI. This CDR3 region has 13 residues. The CDR3 nucleotides are TGCGTGACGGGTGGGCGGGAGCGCAAAGAGCAGTACTTC. The encoded protein is CVTGGRERKEQYF.

V gene TRBV15 combines with J gene TRBJ1-3; no clear D gene. V shed 1 base and J shed 0 bases, with 10 bases lying between them. Germline-derived CDR1 and CDR2 are LNHNV and YYDKDF (reference sequence). This CDR3 comprises 16 residues. The CDR3 DNA follows: TGTGCCACCAGCAGAGCTGGCACCCTCTCTGGAAACACCATATATTTT. Translated, it gives CATSRAGTLSGNTIYF. Drawing the rest from reference TRBV15 and TRBJ1-3, the complete variable domain is DAMVIQNPRYQVTQFGKPVTLSCSQTLNHNVMYWYQQKSSQAPKLLFHYYDKDFNNEADTPDNFQSRRPNTSFCFLDIRSPGLGDTAMYLCATSRAGTLSGNTIYFGEGSWLTVV.

The V call is TRBV12-5, the J call TRBJ1-4; TRBD1 agrees at 7 bases. The germline V gene encodes CDR1 LGHNT and CDR2 FRNRAP. CDR3 size: 15 residues. V lost 4 bases, J lost 6 bases, and 8 bases stayed unmatched. CDR3 in DNA: TGTGCTAGTGGTTCGACAGGGCGTAGAGATGAAAAACTGTTTTTT. This gives the protein CASGSTGRRDEKLFF.

J is TRBJ1-1 and V is TRBV5-4; 8 bases fit TRBD1. J lost 1 base, V lost 4 bases, and 6 bases had no gene match. CDR3 length: 15 residues. Per germline, CDR1 SGHNT and CDR2 YYREEE (reference sequence). The CDR3 loop is CASSAGGEGNTEAFF. CDR3 nucleotides: TGTGCCAGCAGCGCAGGGGGCGAGGGGAACACTGAAGCTTTCTTT.

The chain has TRBV23-1 and TRBJ1-3; possible D gene TRBD1, 5 bases. TRBV23-1 is identified as an open reading frame with a role that is uncertain. Trimming took 0 bases from V and 0 from J, leaving 12 bases between them. CDR3 size: 17 residues. CDR3 DNA: TGCGCCAGCAGTCAATCGGGGCGGACACTCTCTGGAAACACCATATATTTT. This gives the protein CASSQSGRTLSGNTIYF.

This chain joins TRBV4-2 and TRBJ1-5; D is perhaps TRBD1 (6 bases). V was shortened by 0 bases and J by 9 bases, with 18 bases between the two germline ends. From germline, CDR1 is LGHNA and CDR2 YNFKEQ. This CDR3 has 16 residues. The CDR3 sequence is CASSQEDGQQPGPQHF. The CDR3 nucleotides read TGTGCCAGCAGCCAAGAAGACGGACAGCAGCCCGGGCCCCAGCATTTT.

The chain is built from TRBV27 and TRBJ2-7; a weak D match, TRBD1 (6 bases). Germline V gives CDR1 MNHEY, CDR2 SMNVEV (reference sequence). The CDR3 totals 12 residues. Trimming cost V 6 bases and J 3 bases, with 9 bases left between them. CDR3 amino acids: CASRTGYYEQYF. The CDR3 DNA reads as TGTGCCAGCAGGACAGGATACTACGAGCAGTACTTC.

This chain uses TRBV6-5 with TRBJ2-7; 7 nucleotides line up with TRBD1. Trimming at V came to 11 bases and at J to 2 bases, leaving 6 bases not matched to a gene. Germline values: CDR1 MNHEY, CDR2 SVGAGI. This CDR3 has 12 residues. Here the CDR3 reads CAAKGTAYEQYF. The CDR3 nucleotides are TGTGCCGCTAAGGGGACAGCCTACGAGCAGTACTTC.

J is TRBJ1-1 and V is TRBV11-1; the D is unclear. Germline CDR1 and CDR2: SGHAT and FQDESV (reference sequence). CDR3 length: 13 amino acids. The germline V and J ends were trimmed by 4 bases and 0 bases, with 6 bases remaining between them. The CDR3 DNA is TGTGCCAGCAGCTCGACTTTGAACACTGAAGCTTTCTTT. This codes for CASSSTLNTEAFF.

The chain employs TRBV18 and TRBJ2-5, with 9 bases fitting TRBD1. Trimming cost V 2 bases and J 5 bases; bases outside gene matches: 3. CDR3 length equals 14 residues. Germline CDR1 and CDR2: KGHSH and LQKENI. The CDR3 region is CASSPLGTGETQYF. The DNA of the CDR3 is TGTGCCAGCTCACCATTGGGGACAGGGGAGACCCAGTACTTC.

The V and J genes are TRBV4-3 and TRBJ1-2; 9 bases map to TRBD1. Germline V gene lookup returns CDR1 LGHNA and CDR2 YSLEER. This CDR3 has 17 amino acids. The trim removed 3 bases at V and 4 bases at J, leaving 12 bases unmatched. DNA of the CDR3: TGCGCCAGCAGCCAGTCCCGGGACAGGGCCGCCCGCTATGGCTACACCTTC. Residues: CASSQSRDRAARYGYTF.

The chain carries TRBV11-2 and TRBJ1-2; D might be TRBD1 (5 bases). Germline V gene lookup returns CDR1 SGHAT and CDR2 FQNNGV. The germline V and J ends were trimmed by 5 bases and 3 bases, with 7 bases remaining between them. CDR3 length equals 12 residues. CDR3 coding DNA: TGTGCCAGCAGCGGAGGGGACTATGGCTACACCTTC. This gives the protein CASSGGDYGYTF.

The table lists this clone with a count of one. The rearrangement joins TRBV7-2 to TRBJ1-1; TRBD1 aligns across 7 bases. With V trimmed by 5 bases and J by 4 bases, 13 bases remained unmatched. Germline V gene data show CDR1 as SGHTA and CDR2 as FQGNSA. CDR3 length: 16 amino acids. The CDR3 DNA follows: TGTGCCAGCAGCCCGTCTAGTGACAGGGCGGCCACTGAAGCTTTCTTT. This gives the protein CASSPSSDRAATEAFF. Full variable domain (outside the CDR3, taken from reference TRBV7-2 and TRBJ1-1): GAGVSQSPSNKVTEKGKDVELRCDPISGHTALYWYRQSLGQGLEFLIYFQGNSAPDKSGLPSDRFSAERTGGSVSTLTIQRTQQEDSAVYLCASSPSSDRAATEAFFGQGTRLTVV.

The chain employs TRBV18 and TRBJ1-1, with D perhaps matching TRBD1 (5 bases). The V end lost 3 bases, the J end lost 7 bases, and 21 bases lay between the germline ends. In germline, CDR1 is KGHSH, CDR2 LQKENI. The CDR3 is made up of 16 amino acids. The CDR3 protein is CASSPKGQGPRGEAFF. The CDR3 bases are TGTGCCAGCTCACCGAAAGGGCAGGGCCCTCGAGGTGAAGCTTTCTTT.

The V call is TRBV5-6, the J call TRBJ2-2; D is perhaps TRBD2 (5 bases). Trimming took 4 bases from V and 6 from J, leaving 7 bases between them. The CDR3 has 12 residues. Germline V lookup: CDR1 SGHDT, CDR2 YYEEEE. The DNA of the CDR3 is TGTGCCAGCAGCATGGGAGCCGGGGAGCTGTTTTTT. Translating gives CASSMGAGELFF.

The chain is built from TRBV5-4 and TRBJ2-4; 7 bases match TRBD2. CDR1 is SGHNT and CDR2 is YYREEE in the germline V gene (reference sequence). The CDR3 length is 14 residues. With 4 bases clipped from V and 8 bases from J, the junction kept 9 bases outside the gene matches. Here the CDR3 DNA reads TGTGCCAGCAGCCCCGCGGGCGGGAGTGACATTCAGTACTTC. Encoded protein: CASSPAGGSDIQYF.

This rearrangement joins TRBV3-1 (or the pseudogene TRBV3-2) to TRBJ2-1, with TRBD2 as a possible D gene (5 bases). The CDR3 is 17 amino acids. V was pared by 0 bases and J by 6 bases, with 18 bases between. Germline CDR1 LGHDT, CDR2 YNNKEL (reference sequence). The CDR3 DNA follows: TGTGCCAGCAGCCAAGATTGGGTGGCGGACTCGACCAATGAGCAGTTCTTC. Residues: CASSQDWVADSTNEQFF.

This rearrangement joins TRBV19 to TRBJ2-1; TRBD2 matches 10 bases. From germline, CDR1 is LNHDA and CDR2 SQIVND (reference sequence). CDR3 length: 16 residues. Unmatched junction bases numbered 10, after V lost 5 bases and J lost 6 bases. The CDR3 sequence: CASSPRTSGFSNEQFF. The CDR3 DNA reads TGTGCCAGTAGTCCTCGGACTAGCGGTTTTTCCAATGAGCAGTTCTTC. The variable domain in full, with the rest retrieved from reference TRBV19 and TRBJ2-1, is DGGITQSPKYLFRKEGQNVTLSCEQNLNHDAMYWYRQDPGQGLRLIYYSQIVNDFQKGDIAEGYSVSREKKESFPLTVTSAQKNPTAFYLCASSPRTSGFSNEQFFGPGTRLTVL.